The 8 T cell receptor beta chains reported below all come from one sample, sequenced in a study of T cells after yellow fever vaccination. TCRdb itself ran the 5' RACE reads through MiXCR, one entry per CDR3 protein. The top ten clones hold 14% of a sample with a few hundred thousand distinct CDR3 sequences, roughly 19% of them seen once. This material consisted of PBMCs, taken 15 days after the yellow fever booster vaccination. These receptor sequences come from a man aged 25-45 years who received the YFV17D yellow fever vaccine.

This clonotype was seen more than once but under ten times. The J gene is TRBJ2-1, the V gene TRBV5-1; 8 bases are shared with TRBD2. J was trimmed by 6 bases and V by 1 base; bases with no gene match: 6. Germline V gives CDR1 SGHRS, CDR2 YFSETQ. CDR3 length equals 15 residues. This CDR3 reads CASSLLLAEANEQFF. As DNA, the CDR3 is TGCGCCAGCAGCTTGTTACTAGCGGAGGCCAATGAGCAGTTCTTC.

This chain uses TRBV20-1 with TRBJ1-5; D call uncertain. Germline V gene sequence: CDR1 DFQATT, CDR2 SNEGSKA (reference sequence). This CDR3 has 14 residues. V shed 3 bases and J shed 2 bases, with 11 bases lying between them. DNA for the CDR3: TGCAGTGCTAGTGAGGGAAGGGGCAATCAGCCCCAGCATTTT. Translating gives CSASEGRGNQPQHF.

The chain uses TRBV5-1 and TRBJ2-1; 8 bases map to TRBD2. V lost 7 bases, J lost 7 bases, and 10 bases stayed unmatched. CDR1 and CDR2 from the germline V gene are SGHRS and YFSETQ. The CDR3 extends over 14 amino acids. This CDR3 is CASEEGGRRNEQFF. The CDR3 DNA reads as TGCGCCAGCGAAGAGGGCGGGAGGAGGAATGAGCAGTTCTTC.

This clonotype has only a few counts. The rearrangement joins TRBV28 to TRBJ2-7; a weak D match, TRBD2 (6 bases). CDR1 and CDR2 (germline): MDHEN, SYDVKM. The CDR3 is 14 amino acids. V was pared by 7 bases and J by 2 bases, with 15 bases between. CDR3 coding DNA: TGTGCCAGCACTATAAGGGCGGGGACCTACGAGCAGTACTTC. It encodes CASTIRAGTYEQYF.

This sequence joins TRBV6-1 and TRBJ2-2; unclear D gene. The germline CDR1 and CDR2 sequences are MNHNS and SASEGT. This CDR3 is built from 14 residues. The V end was cut by 5 bases, the J end by 2 bases, with 9 bases between. CDR3 amino acids: CASSPQINTGELFF. The CDR3, as DNA: TGTGCCAGCAGTCCCCAGATCAACACCGGGGAGCTGTTTTTT.

The genes are TRBV29-1 and TRBJ1-2; D call uncertain. Trimming took 5 bases from V and 2 from J, leaving 15 bases between them. The CDR3 has 14 residues. Germline V gives CDR1 SQVTM, CDR2 ANQGSEA. The CDR3 protein is CSVPLAGVNYGYTF. The DNA of the CDR3 is TGCAGCGTTCCGCTGGCAGGAGTGAACTATGGCTACACCTTC. The complete variable domain, with remaining parts taken from reference TRBV29-1 and TRBJ1-2, reads SAVISQKPSRDICQRGTSLTIQCQVDSQVTMMFWYRQQPGQSLTLIATANQGSEATYESGFVIDKFPISRPNLTFSTLTVSNMSPEDSSIYLCSVPLAGVNYGYTFGSGTRLTVV.

In its sample, this clonotype was seen once. The V call is TRBV4-3, the J call TRBJ2-5, with D uncertain. Trimming shortened V by 0 bases and J by 8 bases, and 19 bases separated the two germline ends. The CDR3 length is 16 residues. The germline V gene has CDR1 LGHNA and CDR2 YSLEER. CDR3 nucleotides: TGCGCCAGCAGCCAAGATCCACTGCATCCTGTGGGTACCCAGTACTTC. Translating it yields CASSQDPLHPVGTQYF.

This clonotype was recorded a few times. This chain uses TRBV29-1 with TRBJ2-1, with TRBD1 matching over 7 bases. Trimming cost V 3 bases and J 5 bases; bases outside gene matches: 4. Germline loops: CDR1 SQVTM, CDR2 ANQGSEA. The CDR3 runs 13 residues. The CDR3 DNA reads TGCAGCGTTGATAGAGACAGGGACAATGAGCAGTTCTTC. Its translation: CSVDRDRDNEQFF.